This TCR beta chain is drawn from a study of blood T cell repertoires in COVID-19. Study-level background: Italy, Spain and the United States were the sources of the convalescent and acute COVID-19 samples.

The V and J ends lost 6 bases and 6 bases respectively, with 14 bases between them. Germline CDR1 reads SNHLY; CDR2 reads FYNNEI. The CDR3 totals 13 residues. Authors' analysis steps: Cell counts per sample came from amplifying reference gene primers. This table comes from immunoSEQ multiplex PCR, and its TCRdb copy is limited to in-frame clones, with some not included. That table supplies the V and J calls and clone size; D and trimming were determined from the DNA. The table lists fewer than 150,000 clones, 75% to 90% of them singletons, with 15% to 20% in the top ten. Donors in Cohort 3 who had recovered were those with two negative PCRs, healthcare professional clearance, or resolution of their symptoms.

The sample was PBMCs or T cells enriched from blood (not recorded which). The sequence was obtained from a man aged 30 to 45 who had recovered from COVID-19. The chain recombines TRBV2 with TRBJ1-1, with D perhaps matching TRBD1 (6 bases). CDR3 DNA: TGTGCCAGCAGATTACAGGGAACCTCTGAAGCTTTCTTT. Its protein product is CASRLQGTSEAFF.